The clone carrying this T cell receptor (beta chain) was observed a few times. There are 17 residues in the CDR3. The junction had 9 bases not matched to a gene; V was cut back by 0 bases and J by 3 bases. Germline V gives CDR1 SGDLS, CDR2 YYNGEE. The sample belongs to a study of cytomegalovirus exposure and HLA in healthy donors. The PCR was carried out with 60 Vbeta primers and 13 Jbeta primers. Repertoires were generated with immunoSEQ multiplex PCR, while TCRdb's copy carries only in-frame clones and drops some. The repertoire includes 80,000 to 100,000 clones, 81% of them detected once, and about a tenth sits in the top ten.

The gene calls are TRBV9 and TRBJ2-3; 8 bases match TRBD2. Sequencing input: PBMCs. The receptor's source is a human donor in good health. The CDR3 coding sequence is TGTGCCAGCAGCGTAGATGATGGCGGGAGGCGTACAGATACGCAGTATTTT. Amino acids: CASSVDDGGRRTDTQYF.